This record concerns one T cell receptor (beta chain) sequence. This receptor's antigen is unknown. No base quality information exists; no much larger clone differs at one position. This sample is drawn from a study of shared clonotypes between healthy human individuals (dated by TCRdb to the early 2020s). Study-wide context: The cohort included three men and a couple of women between 18 and 49 years of age. To estimate repertoire size and how much clonotypes are shared between individuals, the study performed deep sequencing of blood TCR repertoires from a handful of healthy adults. Libraries were prepared and TCR repertoires were sequenced by different laboratories using diverse techniques, in order to increase sequencing depth and limit assay-specific biases. Between about 0.8 and 9 billion PBMCs per donor were obtained by leukapheresis.

Using the deep immunoSEQ assay, multiplex PCR amplified TCR CDR3 regions from genomic DNA. Extracted genomic DNA from each cell subset was spread evenly across all wells of several immunoSEQ 96-well plates, with each plate serving as a replicate. For unsorted PBMC, approximately 290 ng genomic DNA, equal to 32,000 or so T cell genomes, was loaded into each replicate PCR. Genomic DNA from unsorted PBMC was sequenced over ten immunoSEQ deep assay plates. The purified libraries were quantified using a Qubit 3.0 fluorometer, sized with a Bioanalyzer 2100, and then quantified again using the KAPA Library Quantification kit. A separate single-read 150-cycle Illumina NextSeq 550 flow cell was used to sequence each immunoSEQ 96-well plate. The original pipeline was this. Because only junctional sequences without quality scores were contained in the immunoSEQ output, filtering matching that applied to full-length reads could not be performed. Sequences were annotated with PyIR, a Python wrapper for IgBLAST v1.9, using IMGT germline references to assign V/J genes and CDR3. Any read was removed if the V/J assignment was weak (E-value above 1e-6), the CDR3 was missing, or the read contained stop codons, out-of-frame junctions, or ambiguous translated residues. V3J clonotypes were defined as sequences sharing the same inferred V gene, J gene, and CDR3 amino acid sequence. Percentage overlap between repertoires was calculated by dividing the number of shared unique clonotypes by the size of the smaller repertoire. Richness of each repertoire was evaluated using RTK rarefaction, the Chao1 estimator, and Recon v2.1 estimates of unobserved clonotypes. The immuneACCESS repertoire file appears here via TCRdb, limited to in-frame rearrangements. These files lack a portion of the clones; in checked studies, under half of the deficit traces to unresolved V genes, and the cause of the others is not known. The V and J calls and clone size were taken over from that table, and D and trimming were inferred from the DNA. The sample table contains 490,000 or so clones; only one count was recorded for 76% of them. The ten most abundant clones make up around 13% of the sample.

The donors were healthy, HIV-negative adults with no recently reported acute infections or vaccinations. Every donor was a Caucasian adult residing in Nashville, Tennessee, USA. In the unsorted samples, 90 million to 100 million PBMCs were counted, and genomic DNA was extracted using the QIAamp DNA Blood Mini kit. After blood collection by leukapheresis, PBMCs were isolated using Ficoll-Histopaque density gradient centrifugation and then cryopreserved in the vapor phase of liquid nitrogen. Results the study describes overall, beyond this receptor: Only blood was sampled, and tissue TCR repertoires likely differ from those in blood. The small number of donors limited the genetic and exposure-history diversity represented. Pairwise subsampling indicated that sequencing depth was expected to affect the degree of clonotype sharing among donors.

The CDR3 starts with the cysteine, ends with the phenylalanine, and has 16 residues. The only DNA kept is the CDR3, 48 bases in frame from the first base. Relative to germline, V is missing 1 base and J is missing 4 bases, with 10 bases of the junction outside any gene match. The CDR1 and CDR2 encoded by the germline V gene (reference sequence) are GTSNPN and SVGIG. Sample: PBMCs. The rearranged chain carries TRBV30 and TRBJ1-1, and 9 junctional nucleotides match TRBD1. The clonotype comes from a woman aged 40 to 49 in good health. Some clones in this sample may be carry-over from other donors' samples. The DNA reads TGTGCCTGGAGTGGACTTCTGGGACAGGGTGGCACTGAAGCTTTCTTT. It specifies CAWSGLLGQGGTEAFF.